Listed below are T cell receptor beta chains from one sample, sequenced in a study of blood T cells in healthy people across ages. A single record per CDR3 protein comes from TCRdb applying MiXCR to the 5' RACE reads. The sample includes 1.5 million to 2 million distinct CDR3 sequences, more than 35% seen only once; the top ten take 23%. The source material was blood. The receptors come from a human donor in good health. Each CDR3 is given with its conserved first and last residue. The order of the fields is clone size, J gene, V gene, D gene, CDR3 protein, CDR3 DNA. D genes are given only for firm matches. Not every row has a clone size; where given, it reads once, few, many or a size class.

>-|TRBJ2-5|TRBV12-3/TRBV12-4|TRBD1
CASSWTGWGTQYF
TGTGCCAGCAGTTGGACAGGGTGGGGGACCCAGTACTTC
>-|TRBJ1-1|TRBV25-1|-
CASSELEAGAFF
TGTGCCAGCAGTGAGTTGGAGGCCGGAGCTTTCTTT
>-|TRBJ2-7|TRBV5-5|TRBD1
CASSSFAGGYEQYF
TGTGCCAGCAGCTCCTTCGCAGGGGGCTACGAGCAGTACTTC
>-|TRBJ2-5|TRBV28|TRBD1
CASSPGQSYQETQYF
TGTGCCAGCAGCCCGGGACAGTCGTACCAAGAGACCCAGTACTTC
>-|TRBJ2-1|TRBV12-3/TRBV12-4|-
CASSLYLGGNEQFF
TGTGCCAGCAGTTTATATCTCGGGGGCAATGAGCAGTTCTTC
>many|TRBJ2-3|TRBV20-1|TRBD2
CSARWASGGTDTQYF
TGCAGTGCTAGATGGGCTAGCGGGGGGACAGATACGCAGTATTTT
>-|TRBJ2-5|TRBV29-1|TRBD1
CSAPGQGVQETQYF
TGCAGCGCTCCGGGACAGGGGGTCCAAGAGACCCAGTACTTC
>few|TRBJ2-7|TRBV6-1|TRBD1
CASSIRGRASYEQYF
TGTGCCAGCAGTATCAGGGGGCGCGCTTCCTACGAGCAGTACTTC
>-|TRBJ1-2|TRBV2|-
CASSVRGARNDGYTF
TGTGCCAGCAGTGTAAGGGGGGCGCGAAATGATGGCTACACCTTC
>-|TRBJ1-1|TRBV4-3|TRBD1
CASSPRTGQAFF
TGCGCCAGCAGCCCTAGGACAGGGCAAGCTTTCTTT
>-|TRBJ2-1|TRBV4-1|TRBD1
CASSQGQQGTYNEQFF
TGCGCCAGCAGCCAAGGTCAACAGGGGACCTACAATGAGCAGTTCTTC
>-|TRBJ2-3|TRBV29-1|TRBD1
CSGGQGEDTQYF
TGCAGCGGGGGACAGGGTGAAGATACGCAGTATTTT
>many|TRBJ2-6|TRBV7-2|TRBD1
CASSPDRVFSGANVLTF
TGTGCCAGCAGTCCCGACAGGGTTTTCTCTGGGGCCAACGTCCTGACTTTC
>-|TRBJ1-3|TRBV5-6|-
CASSLRTVSGNTIYF
TGTGCCAGCAGCCTCCGGACAGTCTCTGGAAACACCATATATTTT
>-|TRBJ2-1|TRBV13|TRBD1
CASSSTGQGANEQFF
TGTGCCAGCAGCTCCACGGGACAGGGGGCTAATGAGCAGTTCTTC
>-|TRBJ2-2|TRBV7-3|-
CASKGDANTGELFF
TGTGCCAGCAAAGGTGACGCGAACACCGGGGAGCTGTTTTTT
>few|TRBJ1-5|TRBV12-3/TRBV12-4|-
CASNLDSVYQPQHF
TGTGCCAGCAACCTTGATTCCGTTTATCAGCCCCAGCATTTT
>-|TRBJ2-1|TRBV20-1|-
CSATGRDIEQFF
TGCAGTGCTACCGGAAGGGATATCGAGCAGTTCTTC
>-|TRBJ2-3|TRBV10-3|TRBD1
CATDREGGPRDTQYF
TGTGCCACCGACCGAGAAGGGGGCCCGCGGGATACGCAGTATTTT
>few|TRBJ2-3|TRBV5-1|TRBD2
CASGTSGETDTQYF
TGCGCCAGCGGGACTAGCGGGGAAACAGATACGCAGTATTTT
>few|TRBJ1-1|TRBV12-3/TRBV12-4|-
CASSSPVDFTGNTEAFF
TGTGCCAGCAGCTCCCCCGTGGACTTTACAGGGAACACTGAAGCTTTCTTT
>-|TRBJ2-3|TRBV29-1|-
CSVRGGQGLTDTQYF
TGCAGCGTTCGAGGAGGGCAGGGGCTCACAGATACGCAGTATTTT
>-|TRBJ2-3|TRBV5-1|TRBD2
CASSPGGGGFTDTQYF
TGCGCCAGCAGCCCGGGCGGCGGGGGATTCACAGATACGCAGTATTTT
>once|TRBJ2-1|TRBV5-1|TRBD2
CASSWGMSGGYNEQFF
TGCGCCAGCAGCTGGGGAATGAGCGGGGGTTACAATGAGCAGTTCTTC
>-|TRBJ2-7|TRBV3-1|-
CASSNRAVSYEQYF
TGTGCCAGCAGCAACAGGGCCGTTTCCTACGAGCAGTACTTC
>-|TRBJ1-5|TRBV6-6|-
CASSYLDRDSNQPQHF
TGTGCCAGCAGTTACCTGGACCGGGATAGCAATCAGCCCCAGCATTTT
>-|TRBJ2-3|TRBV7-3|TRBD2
CASRRTSGGFDTQYF
TGTGCCAGCAGAAGGACTAGCGGGGGGTTCGATACGCAGTATTTT
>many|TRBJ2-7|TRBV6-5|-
CASSRGPSYEQYF
TGTGCTAGCAGCCGCGGACCCTCCTACGAGCAGTACTTC
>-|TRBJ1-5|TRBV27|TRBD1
CASRRTGFSNQPQHF
TGTGCCAGCAGAAGGACAGGGTTTAGCAATCAGCCCCAGCATTTT
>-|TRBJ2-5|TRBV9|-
CASSVDNFETQYF
TGTGCCAGCAGCGTAGATAATTTCGAGACCCAGTACTTC
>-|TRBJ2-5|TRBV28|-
CASRKQAYETQYF
TGTGCCAGCAGAAAACAGGCGTATGAGACCCAGTACTTC
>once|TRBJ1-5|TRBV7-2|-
CASSLQGQGGSNQPQHF
TGTGCCAGCAGCCTCCAAGGACAAGGGGGAAGTAATCAGCCCCAGCATTTT
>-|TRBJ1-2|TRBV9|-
CASSVSGRGGYGYTF
TGTGCCAGCAGCGTATCAGGCAGGGGCGGCTATGGCTACACCTTC
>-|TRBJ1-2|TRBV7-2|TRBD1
CASSLESGTGTGYTF
TGTGCCAGCAGCTTAGAGTCGGGGACAGGGACTGGCTACACCTTC
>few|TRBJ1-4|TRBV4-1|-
CASSEFRGLTNEKLFF
TGCGCCAGCAGCGAGTTCCGGGGGCTAACTAATGAAAAACTGTTTTTT
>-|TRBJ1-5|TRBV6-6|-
CAIWRGTGPQHF
TGTGCCATCTGGAGGGGCACGGGGCCCCAGCATTTT
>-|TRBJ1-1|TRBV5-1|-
CASSVGDGNTEAFF
TGCGCCAGCAGCGTGGGGGACGGCAACACTGAAGCTTTCTTT
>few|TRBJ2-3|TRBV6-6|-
CASSDNAGYTDTQYF
TGTGCCAGCAGCGATAATGCGGGTTACACAGATACGCAGTATTTT
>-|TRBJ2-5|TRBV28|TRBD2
CATSGGARETQYF
TGTGCCACCAGCGGGGGGGCTAGAGAGACCCAGTACTTC
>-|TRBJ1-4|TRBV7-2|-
CASSLRTANEKLFF
TGTGCCAGCAGCTTACGGACAGCTAATGAAAAACTGTTTTTT
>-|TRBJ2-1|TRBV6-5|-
CTSSPIRDNYNEQFF
TGTACCAGCAGCCCGATTAGGGACAACTACAATGAGCAGTTCTTC
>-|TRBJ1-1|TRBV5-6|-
CASVYISDSGHTEAFF
TGTGCCAGCGTATACATCAGCGATAGTGGGCACACTGAAGCTTTCTTT
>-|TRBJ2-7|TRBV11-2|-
CASSLVYVWAAISYEQYF
TGTGCCAGCAGCTTAGTATATGTTTGGGCAGCCATCTCCTACGAGCAGTACTTC
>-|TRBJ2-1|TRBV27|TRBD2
CASSSGLAGVSYNEQFF
TGTGCCAGCAGTTCGGGACTAGCGGGGGTTTCCTACAATGAGCAGTTCTTC
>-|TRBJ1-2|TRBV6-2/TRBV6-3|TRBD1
CASSRSGQGHGYTF
TGTGCCAGCAGCCGTTCGGGACAGGGGCACGGCTACACCTTC
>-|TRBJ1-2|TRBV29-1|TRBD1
CSVLRQGDGYTF
TGCAGCGTCCTCCGACAGGGGGATGGCTACACCTTC
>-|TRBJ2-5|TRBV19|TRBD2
CASGWRGAQETQYF
TGTGCCAGTGGCTGGCGGGGGGCTCAAGAGACCCAGTACTTC
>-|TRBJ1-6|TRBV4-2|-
CASSPPRGRGSPLHF
TGTGCCAGCAGCCCCCCTAGGGGCCGGGGTTCACCCCTCCACTTT
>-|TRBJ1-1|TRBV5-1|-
CASSPRNYQGTMNTEAFF
TGCGCCAGCAGCCCGCGAAACTATCAAGGCACCATGAACACTGAAGCTTTCTTT
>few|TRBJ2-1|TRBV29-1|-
CSVSGGEQFF
TGCAGCGTTAGTGGGGGGGAGCAGTTCTTC
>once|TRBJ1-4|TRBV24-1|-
CATSLDRFNEKLFF
TGTGCCACCAGCTTAGACAGATTTAATGAAAAACTGTTTTTT